One sample yielded the 8 T cell receptor beta chains listed below, sequenced in a study of blood T cell repertoires in COVID-19. This table comes from immunoSEQ multiplex PCR, and its TCRdb copy is limited to in-frame clones, with some not included. The sample consists of over 250,000 clones, about 80% of them appearing once. Material: peripheral blood. These receptors all come from a woman aged 45 to 65 who had recovered from COVID-19.

This clone showed up just once. The chain links TRBV7-9 to TRBJ1-6; D remains unclear. The CDR3 loop spans 15 amino acids. V was clipped by 2 bases and J by 6 bases, with 11 bases between them. Germline CDR1 and CDR2: SEHNR and FQNEAQ (reference sequence). The CDR3 loop reads CASSLTSQRNSPLHF. CDR3 sequence (DNA): TGTGCCAGCAGCTTAACATCCCAGCGTAATTCACCCCTCCACTTT.

In DNA form, the CDR3 reads TGCGCCAGCAGCCAAGATCTGGGCGGGAGGAGCACAGATACGCAGTATTTT. This sequence encodes CASSQDLGGRSTDTQYF. J is TRBJ2-3 and V is TRBV4-3; 8 bases map to TRBD2. The CDR3 is made up of 17 amino acids. The J segment lost 0 bases and the V segment lost 0 bases, leaving 5 bases of the junction unmatched. Germline V gene sequence: CDR1 LGHNA, CDR2 YSLEER.

This clone has just a few counts. CDR3 in DNA: TGTGCCAGCAGTTTACTAAGGACAGGGGGCATCCATAGCAATCAGCCCCAGCATTTT. Its protein product is CASSLLRTGGIHSNQPQHF. This chain uses TRBV28 with TRBJ1-5, with 11 bases fitting TRBD1. CDR1 and CDR2 from the germline V gene are MDHEN and SYDVKM. The CDR3 sequence is 19 residues long. V lost 2 bases to trimming and J lost 0 bases; unmatched junction nucleotides: 9.

This clone was seen once. The rearrangement links TRBV7-9 to TRBJ1-2; D is ambiguous. Trimming stripped 1 base from V and 6 bases from J, with 15 bases between. Germline loops: CDR1 SEHNR, CDR2 FQNEAQ (reference sequence). This CDR3 spans 15 amino acids. In DNA form, the CDR3 reads TGTGCCAGCAGCTTAGAGATCGGTGGTACTAATGGCTACACCTTC. Translation gives CASSLEIGGTNGYTF.

The chain couples TRBV7-9 to TRBJ1-2, with a tentative D call TRBD1 (6 bases). The germline CDR1 and CDR2 sequences are SEHNR and FQNEAQ (reference sequence). V dropped 5 bases and J dropped 3 bases, with 16 bases sitting between them. The CDR3 spans 15 residues. CDR3 amino acids: CASSPTSDSYYGYTF. The CDR3 region has the DNA TGTGCCAGCAGCCCTACGTCGGACAGCTACTATGGCTACACCTTC.

This rearrangement joins TRBV24-1 to TRBJ2-1; D gene ambiguous. The germline gives CDR1 KGHDR, CDR2 SFDVKD. V lost 4 bases and J lost 0, with 6 bases in between. This CDR3 contains 14 residues. CDR3 loop: CATSDVSSYNEQFF. The CDR3 coding sequence is TGTGCCACCAGTGACGTTAGCTCCTACAATGAGCAGTTCTTC.

The chain is built from TRBV4-3 and TRBJ1-3; D gene ambiguous. Between the trimmed V and J ends, which lost 3 bases and 4 bases, there was a span of 7 bases. CDR1 is LGHNA, CDR2 YSLEER, per germline. There are 13 residues in the CDR3. The CDR3 spells CASSQGPGNTIYF. The CDR3 region has the DNA TGCGCCAGCAGCCAGGGCCCCGGAAACACCATATATTTT.

This clone came up many times. The chain uses TRBV6-1 and TRBJ2-2; 8 bases agree with TRBD2. V lost 2 bases and J lost 4; bases outside the gene matches: 3. Looked up from germline, CDR1 is MNHNS and CDR2 is SASEGT. The CDR3 runs 15 residues. This CDR3 reads CASSESGRVTGELFF. The CDR3 region has the DNA TGTGCCAGCAGTGAATCCGGGAGGGTCACCGGGGAGCTGTTTTTT.